These 22 T cell receptor beta chains share one sample of origin, sequenced in a study of blood T cell repertoires in COVID-19. The table came from immunoSEQ multiplex PCR; TCRdb's copy has only in-frame clones and leaves some out. The table includes 44,000 or so clones, roughly 63% detected once. The sequenced sample was peripheral blood. The receptors here all came from a man older than 75 with acute or convalescent COVID-19.

The chain carries TRBV29-1 and TRBJ1-2, with D tentatively TRBD1 (5 bases). Germline V gene sequence: CDR1 SQVTM, CDR2 ANQGSEA. The length of the CDR3 is 12 residues. Trimming stripped 7 bases from V and 3 bases from J, with 12 bases between. CDR3 sequence reads: CSGWGGDYGYTF. The CDR3 nucleotides are TGCAGCGGGTGGGGGGGAGACTATGGCTACACCTTC.

The chain has TRBV10-3 and TRBJ2-3; TRBD1 matches 7 bases. Germline CDR1 and CDR2: ENHRY and SYGVKD. V was pared by 3 bases and J by 6 bases, with 15 bases of the junction left unmatched. The CDR3 loop spans 17 amino acids. The DNA for the CDR3 is TGTGCCATCAGTGACCGACAGGGCGGGTATGGTCGGGATACGCAGTATTTT. This sequence encodes CAISDRQGGYGRDTQYF.

This chain connects TRBV7-2 to TRBJ2-1; 8 positions agree with TRBD1. V lost 1 base and J lost 4; bases outside the gene matches: 6. Germline CDR1 is SGHTA and CDR2 is FQGNSA. The CDR3 sequence is 16 residues long. The CDR3 loop reads CASSLGQGARYNEQFF. The CDR3 nucleotides read TGTGCCAGCAGCTTAGGGCAGGGGGCGAGATACAATGAGCAGTTCTTC.

The chain couples TRBV14 to TRBJ2-5, with D uncertain. V was trimmed by 1 base and J by 1 base, leaving 7 bases between them. The CDR3 runs 14 residues. The V gene's germline CDR1 is SGHDN and CDR2 FVKESK. The CDR3 sequence: CASSQGNSQETQYF. For the CDR3, the DNA is TGTGCCAGCAGCCAAGGCAACAGCCAAGAGACCCAGTACTTC.

This chain links TRBV18 with TRBJ2-3; D possibly corresponds to TRBD1 (5 bases). The CDR3 has 16 residues. CDR1 KGHSH and CDR2 LQKENI come from the germline V gene. Trimming pared 2 bases from V and 6 bases from J, leaving 18 bases between. CDR3 coding DNA: TGTGCCAGCTCACCAAAGGGGCGCAGGGATGCGGATACGCAGTATTTT. Protein product: CASSPKGRRDADTQYF.

The rearrangement links TRBV20-1 to TRBJ2-7; D gene ambiguous. The CDR3 has 12 amino acids. Germline V lookup: CDR1 DFQATT, CDR2 SNEGSKA (reference sequence). V lost 3 bases and J 3 bases, leaving 9 bases between the germline ends. CDR3 protein: CSASGLDYEQYF. For the CDR3, the DNA is TGCAGTGCTAGTGGCCTAGACTACGAGCAGTACTTC.

In its sample, this clone was seen a few times. The chain joins TRBV7-6 to TRBJ2-3; 8 bases align to TRBD2. V lost 10 bases and J lost 1; bases outside the gene matches: 22. CDR3 length: 19 residues. The germline V gene has CDR1 SGHVS and CDR2 FNYEAQ. DNA for the CDR3: TGTGCCACTTCGAAACGGCCCGGGGGGGCCAGTATCCGCACAGATACGCAGTATTTT. Its protein is CATSKRPGGASIRTDTQYF.

The chain recombines TRBV18 with TRBJ1-1; tentatively, D is TRBD1 (6 bases). The CDR3 has 16 residues. Germline V CDR1 and CDR2: KGHSH, LQKENI. Trimming took 3 bases from V and 1 from J, leaving 15 bases between them. The CDR3 coding sequence is TGTGCCAGCTCACCCCGGCAGGGGAAGGGGAACACTGAAGCTTTCTTT. This translates into CASSPRQGKGNTEAFF.

The chain combines TRBV19 with TRBJ2-3, with 7 nucleotides matching TRBD1. The length of the CDR3 is 16 residues. CDR1 is LNHDA and CDR2 is SQIVND in the germline V gene (reference sequence). Trimming cost V 8 bases and J 0 bases; bases outside gene matches: 11. CDR3: CASYKGDSSSTDTQYF. The CDR3 DNA is TGTGCCAGTTATAAGGGGGACAGCAGTAGCACAGATACGCAGTATTTT.

The V gene is TRBV30, the J gene TRBJ2-7; 14 bases line up with TRBD2. This CDR3 region has 15 residues. Germline CDR1 GTSNPN, CDR2 SVGIG (reference sequence). V shed 4 bases, J shed 6 bases, and the junction held 8 bases outside the gene matches. CDR3 residues: CAWKGKGLAGVEQYF. The DNA for the CDR3 is TGTGCCTGGAAGGGGAAGGGACTAGCGGGAGTCGAGCAGTACTTC.

V usage is TRBV30 and J usage is TRBJ1-3; no firm D call. V was pared by 3 bases and J by 0 bases, with 6 bases between. The germline V gene encodes CDR1 GTSNPN and CDR2 SVGIG (reference sequence). This CDR3 has 13 amino acids. The DNA of the CDR3 is TGTGCCTGGAGGTCTCCCTCTGGAAACACCATATATTTT. This gives the protein CAWRSPSGNTIYF.

This clone has only one observation. The chain recombines TRBV5-1 with TRBJ2-5, with 10 bases identical to TRBD2. CDR1 and CDR2 (germline): SGHRS, YFSETQ. This CDR3 spans 15 amino acids. Trimming cost V 3 bases and J 1 base; bases outside gene matches: 3. In DNA form, the CDR3 reads TGCGCCAGCAGCTCCAGGACTAGCGGCCAAGAGACCCAGTACTTC. Its protein is CASSSRTSGQETQYF.

A single count supports this clone. The CDR3 DNA reads as TGTGCCAGCAGCACAACAGGGAGCTCCTACGAGCAGTACTTC. It is translated as CASSTTGSSYEQYF. V and J are TRBV7-9 and TRBJ2-7; maybe TRBD1 (6 bases). Germline V gives CDR1 SEHNR, CDR2 FQNEAQ (reference sequence). V was shortened by 5 bases and J by 0 bases, with 11 bases between the two germline ends. This CDR3 contains 14 residues.

The chain uses TRBV21-1 and TRBJ2-7; the table's TRBD1 call for D was not verified on the DNA. TRBV21-1 is shown as a pseudogene. The CDR3 extends over 13 amino acids. CDR3 coding DNA: TGTGCCAGCACCCTACAGGGGCCCCACGAGCAGTACTTC. Protein sequence: CASTLQGPHEQYF.

The chain uses TRBV3-1 (or the pseudogene TRBV3-2) and TRBJ2-3, with D maybe TRBD2 (6 bases). This CDR3 has 16 residues. CDR1 LGHDT and CDR2 YNNKEL come from the germline V gene (reference sequence). V was shortened by 5 bases and J by 2 bases, with 17 bases between the two germline ends. The CDR3 region has the DNA TGTGCCAGCAGCACCCGGGACTCTCGAGCCACAGATACGCAGTATTTT. This codes for CASSTRDSRATDTQYF.

The rearrangement joins TRBV30 to TRBJ2-1, with 11 bases identical to TRBD2. The V gene end was trimmed by 4 bases and the J gene end by 4 bases; junction bases not matched to a gene: 3. Per the germline V gene, CDR1 is GTSNPN and CDR2 is SVGIG (reference sequence). The CDR3 runs to 14 residues. The CDR3 reads CAWTGLADYNEQFF. CDR3 bases: TGTGCCTGGACGGGACTAGCGGATTACAATGAGCAGTTCTTC.

J is TRBJ2-1 and V is TRBV7-9; TRBD1 matches 9 bases. The CDR3 covers 17 residues. J lost 4 bases, V lost 2 bases, and 9 bases had no gene match. Germline CDR1 and CDR2: SEHNR and FQNEAQ (reference sequence). The CDR3, as DNA: TGTGCCAGCAGCTTACGCACCGGGACAGGGAAATACAATGAGCAGTTCTTC. This sequence encodes CASSLRTGTGKYNEQFF.

Only a few counts were recorded for this clone. This sample includes further DNA sequences coding for the same CDR3. The chain employs TRBV27 and TRBJ1-2; 9 positions agree with TRBD1. The CDR3 runs to 13 residues. The germline V gene encodes CDR1 MNHEY and CDR2 SMNVEV (reference sequence). V gave up 6 bases and J gave up 8 bases; unmatched junction bases: 7. In DNA, the CDR3 is TGTGCCAGCAGCCTCGGGACAGGGAACGGCTACACCTTC. Protein product: CASSLGTGNGYTF.

V usage is TRBV4-2 and J usage is TRBJ2-2, with 10 positions matching TRBD2. The CDR3 is made up of 18 amino acids. J lost 2 bases, V lost 1 base, and 7 bases had no gene match. In germline, CDR1 is LGHNA, CDR2 YNFKEQ. The CDR3 DNA reads as TGTGCCAGCAGCCAAGGCACCTGGACTAGCGGCAACACCGGGGAGCTGTTTTTT. Translated, it gives CASSQGTWTSGNTGELFF.

This clone has a single count. J is TRBJ2-2 and V is TRBV19; weak D call: TRBD1 (5 bases). The V and J ends lost 10 bases and 5 bases respectively, with 20 bases between them. CDR3 length: 15 residues. From germline, CDR1 is LNHDA and CDR2 SQIVND (reference sequence). The CDR3 DNA sequence: TGTGCCACTTCGGAGCAGGGAATAGGGACCGGGGAGCTGTTTTTT. Translation gives CATSEQGIGTGELFF.

This clone has only one observation. V is TRBV5-1 and J is TRBJ2-3; 12 nucleotides line up with TRBD2. Germline V gives CDR1 SGHRS, CDR2 YFSETQ. There are 17 residues in the CDR3. J was trimmed by 3 bases and V by 0 bases; bases with no gene match: 5. The CDR3 sequence: CASSLGLAGARTDTQYF. CDR3 sequence (DNA): TGCGCCAGCAGCTTGGGACTAGCGGGAGCTAGGACAGATACGCAGTATTTT.

The chain employs TRBV30 and TRBJ1-6; D perhaps matches TRBD1 (6 bases). The CDR3 contains 16 residues. Per germline, CDR1 GTSNPN and CDR2 SVGIG (reference sequence). V gave up 3 bases and J gave up 0 bases, with 12 bases separating them. CDR3 in amino acids: CAWRRGASSYNSPLHF. CDR3 DNA sequence: TGTGCCTGGAGGCGGGGGGCTAGCTCCTATAATTCACCCCTCCACTTT.